This T cell receptor beta chain comes out of a study of T-cell reconstitution after alpha-beta-depleted transplantation in children. This sample's TCRbeta library carried unique molecular identifier barcodes. Each CDR3 protein is one row after TCRdb ran MiXCR on the PCR reads. The sample includes more than 200,000 distinct CDR3 sequences, 20% to 30% of them seen just once. Turning to this clonotype: One end of the junction is discordant with germline, which a read error may explain.

The CDR3 runs to 17 residues. Per the germline V gene, CDR1 is ENHRY and CDR2 is SYGVKD. The chain has TRBV10-3 and TRBJ2-7, with D possibly TRBD2 on 7 matching bases. This sequence originates from a female patient aged 2 to 10 who had a stem cell transplant for congenital amegakaryocytic thrombocytopenia, so the T cells may come from the graft donor. The source material was PBMCs, mostly from graft donor cells, sampled 360 days after TCRalphabeta/CD19-depleted stem cell transplant. This chain's CDR3 is CDISEVRGALGDYEQYF. For the CDR3, the DNA is TGTGACATCAGTGAGGTTCGGGGGGCCCTCGGGGACTACGAGCAGTACTTC.